Each of the 8 T cell receptor beta chains below was sequenced from the same sample in a study of blood T cells in healthy people across ages. With a J-beta primer mix and a sample-barcoded 5' primer, a second PCR ran about 7 to 12 cycles. From the 5' RACE reads, TCRdb called clonotypes with MiXCR, one entry per CDR3 protein. The sample lists 1.5 million to 1.9 million distinct CDR3 sequences; approximately 43% were seen once. What was sequenced was blood. The receptor source for this set is a woman aged 18-29 years in good health.

The rearrangement links TRBV29-1 to TRBJ2-7; 8 bases are shared with TRBD2. Per germline, CDR1 SQVTM and CDR2 ANQGSEA. Trimming removed 6 bases from V and 0 bases from J; junction bases left unmatched: 4. The CDR3 runs 13 residues. CDR3 region: CSVALAGSYEQYF. Written as DNA, the CDR3 is TGCAGCGTGGCTCTAGCGGGCTCCTACGAGCAGTACTTC.

This clonotype occurred a few times. This chain joins TRBV29-1 and TRBJ2-7; TRBD1 or TRBD2 may be the D gene (5 bases each). CDR3 length equals 14 residues. Trimming took 1 base from V and 2 from J, leaving 12 bases between them. Germline V CDR1 and CDR2: SQVTM, ANQGSEA. The CDR3 sequence: CSVEVVGTPYEQYF. In nucleotides, the CDR3 is TGCAGCGTTGAAGTGGTAGGGACCCCCTACGAGCAGTACTTC.

This chain links TRBV13 with TRBJ2-7, with 10 bases that match TRBD2. Per germline, CDR1 PRHDT and CDR2 FYEKMQ (reference sequence). This CDR3 spans 15 amino acids. J gave up 2 bases and V 2 bases, and 3 bases lay outside the gene matches. CDR3 nucleotide sequence: TGTGCCAGCAGCTTAATACTAGCGGGGACCTACGAGCAGTACTTC. It specifies CASSLILAGTYEQYF.

Remarks on this clonotype: Germline and junction disagree at one end, which may indicate a read error. This chain connects TRBV4-3 to TRBJ2-5; 7 bases are shared with TRBD2. The J call is doubtful: the DNA matches TRBJ2-7 better. Germline V gives CDR1 LGHNA, CDR2 YSLEER. This CDR3 is built from 15 residues. The CDR3 coding sequence is TGCGCCTGCAGCCGGGGGACTACCTACTCCTACGAGCAGTACTTC. This translates into CACSRGTTYSYEQYF.

This clonotype has only one observation. This sequence joins TRBV27 and TRBJ1-6; perhaps TRBD1 as D (5 bases). Germline V gene sequence: CDR1 MNHEY, CDR2 SMNVEV (reference sequence). There are 16 residues in the CDR3. V lost 5 bases, J lost 6 bases, and 17 bases lay in between. The CDR3 sequence: CASSAQTDVLNSPLHF. The CDR3 DNA follows: TGTGCCAGCAGTGCCCAGACAGACGTTCTTAATTCACCCCTCCACTTT.

This clonotype was found a few times. The chain has TRBV11-2 and TRBJ1-4; TRBD1 might be the D (6 bases). Per the germline V gene, CDR1 is SGHAT and CDR2 is FQNNGV. V was cut by 5 bases and J by 7 bases, with 14 bases left in between. CDR3 length: 14 residues. CDR3 DNA: TGTGCCAGCAGCCCCACACAGGGAAGTGAAAAACTGTTTTTT. This gives the protein CASSPTQGSEKLFF.

This clonotype has just one count. This chain uses TRBV30 with TRBJ2-5; D tentatively fits TRBD1 or TRBD2 (5 bases each). Between the trimmed V and J ends, which lost 2 bases and 0 bases, there was a span of 19 bases. In germline, CDR1 is GTSNPN, CDR2 SVGIG (reference sequence). CDR3 size: 17 residues. The CDR3 sequence: CAWSLSPTEGYQETQYF. The CDR3 DNA reads as TGTGCCTGGAGTCTCTCCCCGACAGAGGGGTACCAAGAGACCCAGTACTTC.

Only a few counts were recorded for this clonotype. The chain is built from TRBV20-1 and TRBJ2-7, with a tentative D call TRBD2 (6 bases). Trimming shortened V by 2 bases and J by 5 bases, and 13 bases separated the two germline ends. Germline CDR1 DFQATT, CDR2 SNEGSKA (reference sequence). The CDR3 spans 13 residues. The CDR3 DNA reads as TGCAGTGCTAGACCAGGCCGGGGGAACGAGCAGTACTTC. Protein sequence: CSARPGRGNEQYF.